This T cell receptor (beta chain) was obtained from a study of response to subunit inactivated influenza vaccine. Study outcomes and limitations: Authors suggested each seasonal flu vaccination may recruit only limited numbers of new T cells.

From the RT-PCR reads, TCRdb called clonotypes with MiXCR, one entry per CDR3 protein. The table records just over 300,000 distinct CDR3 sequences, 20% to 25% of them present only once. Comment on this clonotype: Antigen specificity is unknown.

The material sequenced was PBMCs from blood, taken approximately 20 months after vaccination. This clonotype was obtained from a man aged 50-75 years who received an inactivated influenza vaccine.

The CDR3 nucleotides read TGCAGTGCTAGAGACCGATGGGGGGTTCACGGTAGCAATCAGCCCCAGCATTTT. This translates into CSARDRWGVHGSNQPQHF. This chain uses TRBV20-1 with TRBJ1-5; tentatively, D is TRBD1 (5 bases). From germline, CDR1 is DFQATT and CDR2 SNEGSKA (reference sequence). V lost 0 bases and J lost 0, with 18 bases in between. The length of the CDR3 is 18 residues.